The clone carrying this T cell receptor beta chain was counted many times. The antigen is not known. The source of the sample is a study of Graves' ophthalmopathy and Graves' hyperthyroidism. Overall study findings and caveats: At 60% to 71% sensitivity and 72.22% specificity, the model predicted progression of the ophthalmopathy.

TCR beta CDR3 amplification used RNA transcripts. Second-round multiplex PCR followed a first-round RT-PCR using HTBI primers. One entry per CDR3 protein results from TCRdb running MiXCR on the multiplex PCR reads. This sample yields some 750,000 distinct CDR3 sequences, of which 40% are seen a single time; roughly 45% belongs to the top ten. The sequenced sample was peripheral blood. The source of this sequence is an adult man with Graves' ophthalmopathy.

The CDR3 loop is CASSQLVWGQETQYF. In DNA, the CDR3 is TGTGCCAGCAGCCAGCTCGTCTGGGGACAAGAGACCCAGTACTTC. The J gene is TRBJ2-5, the V gene TRBV7-9, with D hard to call. The CDR3 sequence is 15 residues long. CDR1 and CDR2 (germline): SEHNR, FQNEAQ (reference sequence). Deletions cut 5 bases from V and 2 bases from J, with 15 bases between.